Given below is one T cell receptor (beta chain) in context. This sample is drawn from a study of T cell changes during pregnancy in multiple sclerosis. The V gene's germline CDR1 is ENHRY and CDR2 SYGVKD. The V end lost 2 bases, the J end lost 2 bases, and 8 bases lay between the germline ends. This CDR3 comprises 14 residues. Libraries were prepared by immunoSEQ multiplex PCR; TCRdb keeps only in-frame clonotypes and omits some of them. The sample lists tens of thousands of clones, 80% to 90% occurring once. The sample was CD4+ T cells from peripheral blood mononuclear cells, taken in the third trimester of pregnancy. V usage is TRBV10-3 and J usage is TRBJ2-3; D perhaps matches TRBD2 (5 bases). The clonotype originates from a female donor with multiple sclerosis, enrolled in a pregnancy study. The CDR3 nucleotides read TGTGCCATCAGTGAGGAGGGTTTCACAGATACGCAGTATTTT. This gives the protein CAISEEGFTDTQYF.